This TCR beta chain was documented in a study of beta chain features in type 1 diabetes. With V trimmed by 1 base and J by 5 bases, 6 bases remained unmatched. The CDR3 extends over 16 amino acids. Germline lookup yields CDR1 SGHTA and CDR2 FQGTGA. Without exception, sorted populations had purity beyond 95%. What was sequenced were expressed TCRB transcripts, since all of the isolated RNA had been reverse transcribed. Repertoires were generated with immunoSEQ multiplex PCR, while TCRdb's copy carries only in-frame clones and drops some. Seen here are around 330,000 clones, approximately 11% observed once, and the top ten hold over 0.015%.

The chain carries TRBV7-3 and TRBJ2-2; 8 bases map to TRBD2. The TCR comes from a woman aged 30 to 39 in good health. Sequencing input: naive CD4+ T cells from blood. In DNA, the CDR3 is TGTGCCAGCAGCTTAAGGCCTAGCGGGTTGACCGGGGAGCTGTTTTTT. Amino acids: CASSLRPSGLTGELFF.